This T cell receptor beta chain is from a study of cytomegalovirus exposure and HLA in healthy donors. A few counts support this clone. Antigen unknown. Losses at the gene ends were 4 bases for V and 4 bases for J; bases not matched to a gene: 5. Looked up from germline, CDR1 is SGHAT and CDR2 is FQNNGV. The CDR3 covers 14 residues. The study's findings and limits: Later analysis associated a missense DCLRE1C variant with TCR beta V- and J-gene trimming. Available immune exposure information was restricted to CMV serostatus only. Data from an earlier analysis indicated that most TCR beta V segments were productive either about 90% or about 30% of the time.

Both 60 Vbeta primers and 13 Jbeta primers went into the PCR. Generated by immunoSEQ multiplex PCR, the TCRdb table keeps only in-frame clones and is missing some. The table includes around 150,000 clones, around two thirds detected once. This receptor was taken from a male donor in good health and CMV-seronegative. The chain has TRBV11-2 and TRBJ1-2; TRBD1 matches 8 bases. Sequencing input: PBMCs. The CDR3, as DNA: TGTGCCAGCAGCTCCATGGACAGGGTCTATGGCTACACCTTC. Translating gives CASSSMDRVYGYTF.